A single sample is the source of the 19 T cell receptor beta chains below, sequenced in a study of cytomegalovirus exposure and HLA in healthy donors. PCR employed 60 Vbeta and 13 Jbeta primers. Profiling relied on immunoSEQ multiplex PCR, and the TCRdb table lists in-frame clones only, not all of them. The sample records 90,000 to 150,000 clones, roughly 70% being singletons. Material for sequencing was PBMCs. Receptors originate from a woman between 50 and 59 years old in good health and CMV-seropositive.

This clone has more than one count but fewer than ten. The J gene is TRBJ2-2, the V gene TRBV30; 10 nucleotides agree with TRBD2. Trimming removed 3 bases from V and 7 bases from J; junction bases left unmatched: 11. This CDR3 is built from 16 residues. Germline V gene lookup returns CDR1 GTSNPN and CDR2 SVGIG (reference sequence). The CDR3 coding sequence is TGTGCCTGGAGGCCCCGAGCGGGGGGGCTCGGCGGGGAGCTGTTTTTT. Protein product: CAWRPRAGGLGGELFF. Complete variable domain (other parts from reference TRBV30 and TRBJ2-2): SQTIHQWPATLVQPVGSPLSLECTVEGTSNPNLYWYRQAAGRGLQLLFYSVGIGQISSEVPQNLSASRPQDRQFILSSKKLLLSDSGFYLCAWRPRAGGLGGELFFGEGSRLTVL.

The chain links TRBV4-3 to TRBJ2-6, with TRBD1 matching over 10 bases. From germline, CDR1 is LGHNA and CDR2 YSLEER. The CDR3 spans 19 residues. Germline trimming cut 2 bases from V and 2 bases from J; bases unmatched to any gene: 9. CDR3 DNA sequence: TGCGCCAGCAGCCAAAGGGTCGGGACAGGGGTAACTGGGGCCAACGTCCTGACTTTC. It yields the protein CASSQRVGTGVTGANVLTF.

J is TRBJ1-5 and V is TRBV30; 8 bases match TRBD1. CDR1 and CDR2 from the germline V gene are GTSNPN and SVGIG (reference sequence). The CDR3 is 14 amino acids. The junction had 5 bases not matched to a gene; V was cut back by 3 bases and J by 4 bases. The CDR3 coding sequence is TGTGCCTGGAGCACAGGACAGGGAAATCAGCCCCAGCATTTT. It is translated as CAWSTGQGNQPQHF.

The chain couples TRBV5-5 to TRBJ2-3, with TRBD2 identical over 12 bases. CDR1 is SGHKS, CDR2 YYEKEE, per germline (reference sequence). The CDR3 spans 15 residues. J was trimmed by 5 bases and V by 1 base; bases with no gene match: 2. CDR3 in amino acids: CASSLPGLAGDTQYF. The CDR3 region has the DNA TGTGCCAGCAGCTTGCCGGGACTAGCGGGAGATACGCAGTATTTT.

This clone has more than one count but fewer than ten. The rearrangement links TRBV5-1 to TRBJ2-7; D perhaps matches TRBD1 (6 bases). Trimming took 2 bases from V and 2 from J, leaving 8 bases between them. CDR1 is SGHRS and CDR2 is YFSETQ in the germline V gene. This CDR3 has 13 residues. CDR3 residues: CASSLRQAYEQYF. The DNA for the CDR3 is TGCGCCAGCAGCTTAAGACAGGCCTACGAGCAGTACTTC.

V is TRBV6-5 and J is TRBJ1-4; 7 bases are shared with TRBD1. The CDR3 is 15 residues long. CDR1 is MNHEY, CDR2 SVGAGI, per germline. Trimming at V came to 2 bases and at J to 7 bases, leaving 7 bases not matched to a gene. The CDR3 here is CASSYQGGASEKLFF. In DNA, the CDR3 is TGTGCCAGCAGTTACCAGGGGGGCGCGAGTGAAAAACTGTTTTTT.

V gene TRBV7-2 combines with J gene TRBJ2-3; 12 positions agree with TRBD2. The CDR3 consists of 17 residues. With 5 bases clipped from V and 1 base from J, the junction kept 7 bases outside the gene matches. Germline values: CDR1 SGHTA, CDR2 FQGNSA. CDR3 amino acids: CASSRGLAGGRTDTQYF. The CDR3 DNA follows: TGTGCCAGCAGCCGCGGGCTAGCGGGGGGGCGCACAGATACGCAGTATTTT.

The V call is TRBV30, the J call TRBJ2-7; no reliable D call. Trimming removed 3 bases at V and 7 bases at J, with 16 bases between. The V gene's germline CDR1 is GTSNPN and CDR2 SVGIG (reference sequence). This CDR3 has 13 residues. In nucleotides, the CDR3 is TGTGCCTGGAGCTCTCCCTTAGAGGAGGAGCAGTACTTC. It encodes CAWSSPLEEEQYF.

The gene calls are TRBV7-7 and TRBJ2-3; 8 nucleotides line up with TRBD1. The CDR3 is 14 residues long. Germline assignment: CDR1 SSHAT and CDR2 FNYEAQ (reference sequence). The trim removed 4 bases at V and 5 bases at J, leaving 5 bases unmatched. The CDR3 DNA reads as TGTGCCAGCAGCTCAGGGGGCACGAGAGATACGCAGTATTTT. The encoded protein is CASSSGGTRDTQYF.

The gene calls are TRBV19 and TRBJ1-2, with D possibly matching TRBD1 (6 bases). Between the trimmed V and J ends, which lost 4 bases and 0 bases, there was a span of 12 bases. The CDR3 consists of 15 residues. The V gene's germline CDR1 is LNHDA and CDR2 SQIVND (reference sequence). CDR3: CASSTRTESNYGYTF. CDR3 bases: TGTGCCAGTAGTACACGGACAGAGTCTAACTATGGCTACACCTTC.

The chain joins TRBV10-1 to TRBJ2-2, with D possibly being TRBD1 (6 bases). The length of the CDR3 is 14 residues. The germline V gene has CDR1 WNHNN and CDR2 SYGVQD (reference sequence). The V gene lost 6 bases and the J gene lost 4 bases, with 12 bases spanning the gap. This chain's CDR3 is CASRDSSVTGELFF. The DNA for the CDR3 is TGCGCCAGCAGGGACAGTTCGGTCACCGGGGAGCTGTTTTTT.

The V call is TRBV18, the J call TRBJ2-2; no clear D gene. CDR1 and CDR2 (germline): KGHSH, LQKENI. Between the trimmed V and J ends, which lost 0 bases and 1 base, there was a span of 12 bases. This CDR3 comprises 17 residues. The CDR3 sequence: CASSPPSGSMNTGELFF. For the CDR3, the DNA is TGTGCCAGCTCACCACCGTCAGGATCGATGAACACCGGGGAGCTGTTTTTT.

The V and J genes are TRBV5-5 and TRBJ2-7, with D perhaps TRBD1 (5 bases). The V gene lost 0 bases and the J gene lost 5 bases, with 15 bases spanning the gap. The CDR3 spans 15 residues. Germline loops: CDR1 SGHKS, CDR2 YYEKEE (reference sequence). CDR3 amino acids: CASSLASGQGDEQYF. The CDR3 region has the DNA TGTGCCAGCAGCTTGGCGTCTGGGCAGGGCGACGAGCAGTACTTC.

The chain combines TRBV14 with TRBJ2-7; 8 bases match TRBD2. The CDR3 covers 13 residues. J gave up 6 bases and V 5 bases, and 6 bases lay outside the gene matches. The germline gives CDR1 SGHDN, CDR2 FVKESK. CDR3 nucleotide sequence: TGTGCCAGCAGCTCTAGCGGGCGGGGCGAGCAGTACTTC. Translating it yields CASSSSGRGEQYF. The full variable domain, rest sourced from reference TRBV14 and TRBJ2-7, is EAGVTQFPSHSVIEKGQTVTLRCDPISGHDNLYWYRRVMGKEIKFLLHFVKESKQDESGMPNNRFLAERTGGTYSTLKVQPAELEDSGVYFCASSSSGRGEQYFGPGTRLTVT.

This clone appeared a single time. V and J are TRBV11-2 and TRBJ1-1; 7 positions match TRBD1. The length of the CDR3 is 14 residues. Per the germline V gene, CDR1 is SGHAT and CDR2 is FQNNGV. The V segment lost 5 bases and the J segment 7 bases; nucleotides outside the gene matches: 10. CDR3 amino acids: CASSPHLGQVEAFF. The DNA for the CDR3 is TGTGCCAGCAGCCCCCACTTAGGACAGGTTGAAGCTTTCTTT.

This sequence joins TRBV5-6 and TRBJ1-2, with D perhaps matching TRBD1 (5 bases). The germline CDR1 and CDR2 sequences are SGHDT and YYEEEE. V was cut by 0 bases and J by 8 bases, with 14 bases left in between. The CDR3 contains 14 residues. The CDR3 nucleotides read TGTGCCAGCAGCTTGGCAGGGTGGGGTCGAGGCTACACCTTC. As protein: CASSLAGWGRGYTF.

This clone was counted between two and nine times. The chain joins TRBV6-6 to TRBJ1-2; 9 bases fit TRBD1. Germline trimming cut 4 bases from V and 3 bases from J; bases unmatched to any gene: 9. The CDR3 totals 16 residues. Looked up from germline, CDR1 is MNHNY and CDR2 is SVGAGI (reference sequence). The CDR3 region is CASSSTTGGPHYGYTF. The CDR3 DNA reads TGTGCCAGCAGTTCCACTACAGGGGGCCCACACTATGGCTACACCTTC.

This chain connects TRBV30 to TRBJ2-3, with 8 bases identical to TRBD2. CDR3 length equals 19 residues. Germline CDR1 GTSNPN, CDR2 SVGIG (reference sequence). Unmatched junction bases numbered 16, after V lost 0 bases and J lost 2 bases. CDR3 bases: TGTGCCTGGAGTGTACTAGGTCTCTGGCAGCGGGAGACCACAGATACGCAGTATTTT. Encoded protein: CAWSVLGLWQRETTDTQYF.

The rearrangement links TRBV7-3 to TRBJ1-5; TRBD1 matches at 7 bases. V lost 1 base and J lost 1; bases outside the gene matches: 4. This CDR3 is 16 amino acids long. The germline V gene encodes CDR1 SGHTA and CDR2 FQGTGA. CDR3 sequence reads: CASSLKWGQSNQPQHF. The CDR3 bases are TGTGCCAGCAGCTTAAAATGGGGACAGAGCAATCAGCCCCAGCATTTT.